In this sample, the clone carrying this TCR beta chain turned up a few times. What it binds is not known. Sequencing used immunoSEQ multiplex PCR; TCRdb keeps in-frame clones, though not all of them. The table records 16,000 or so clones, around three fifths of them present only once. This record belongs to a study of neoadjuvant anti-PD-1 for oral cavity cancer. Background on the study: Patients without progression got a fourth dose around day 43.

Study results and limitations: Higher pretreatment blood Treg/Th17 ratios correlated with higher pretreatment blood and lower post-treatment tumor TCRbeta clonality.

Patients had newly diagnosed, untreated stage II-IVA oral cavity squamous cell carcinoma. This clonotype originated in a person between 35 and 79 years old with oral cavity squamous cell carcinoma. The specimen was PBMCs, collected before nivolumab (anti-PD-1) treatment.

CDR3 in amino acids: CASSLQWNTEAFF. The CDR3 DNA reads TGTGCCAGCAGCTTACAATGGAACACTGAAGCTTTCTTT. V gene TRBV11-3 combines with J gene TRBJ1-1, with no clear D. The germline gives CDR1 SGHNT, CDR2 YENEEA. The CDR3 runs 13 residues. V gave up 2 bases and J gave up 1 base, with 5 bases separating them.